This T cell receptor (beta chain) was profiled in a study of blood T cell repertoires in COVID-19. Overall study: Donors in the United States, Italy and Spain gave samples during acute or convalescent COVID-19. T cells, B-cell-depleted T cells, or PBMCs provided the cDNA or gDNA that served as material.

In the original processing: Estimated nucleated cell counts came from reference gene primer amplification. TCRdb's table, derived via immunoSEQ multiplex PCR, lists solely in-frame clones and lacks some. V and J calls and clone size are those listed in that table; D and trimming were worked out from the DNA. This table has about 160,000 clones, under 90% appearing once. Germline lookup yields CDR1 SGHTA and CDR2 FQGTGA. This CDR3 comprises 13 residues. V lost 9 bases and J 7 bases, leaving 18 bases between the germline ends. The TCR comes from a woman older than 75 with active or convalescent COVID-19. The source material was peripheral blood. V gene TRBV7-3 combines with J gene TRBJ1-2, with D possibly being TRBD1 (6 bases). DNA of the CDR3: TGTGCCAGTCTGCTACAACAGGGCGGTGGCTACACCTTC. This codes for CASLLQQGGGYTF.